This entry lists 27 T cell receptor beta chains sequenced from one sample in a study of human T cells and chemical hapten exposure. TCRdb re-derived calls from the RACE reads in MiXCR, one entry per CDR3 protein. Among approximately 350,000 distinct CDR3 sequences listed, about 6.3% were seen once. Time point noted: patch test 2, 6 weeks after DPC sensitization. Indicated treatment: therapeutic diphenylcyclopropenone sensitization with weekly scalp DPC. The sample was whole blood, taken in connection with sensitization to the hapten diphenylcyclopropenone (DPC). The receptors come from a woman under 30 with alopecia areata. Some clones in this sample may be carry-over from other donors' samples.

This clonotype was seen repeatedly, ten times or more. One end of the junction fails to match germline, which may point to a read error. CDR3 sequence reads: CASSLVVALNQQFF. CDR3 nucleotide sequence: TGTGCCAGCAGCTTAGTGGTGGCCCTCAATCAGCAGTTCTTC. The V call is TRBV11-2, the J call TRBJ2-1, with D unclear. Germline assignment: CDR1 SGHAT and CDR2 FQNNGV. The CDR3 totals 14 residues.

This clonotype was counted a few times. The CDR3 coding sequence is TGCGCCAGCAGCCAAGATTTTCGGAAGGATTACCCCTACGAGCAGTACTTC. It codes for CASSQDFRKDYPYEQYF. The V gene is TRBV4-3, the J gene TRBJ2-7; D gene ambiguous. V gave up 0 bases and J gave up 2 bases, with 17 bases separating them. The CDR3 contains 17 residues. Germline CDR1 and CDR2: LGHNA and YSLEER.

This clonotype was seen only a few times. The gene calls are TRBV29-1 and TRBJ2-4; 7 bases are a match to TRBD2. After removal of 2 bases from V and 1 base from J, the junction contained 8 bases not matched to a gene. This CDR3 has 16 amino acids. Germline CDR1 SQVTM, CDR2 ANQGSEA. CDR3 sequence: CSVEIAGAQAKNIQYF. The CDR3 DNA reads TGCAGCGTTGAAATAGCGGGTGCGCAGGCCAAAAACATTCAGTACTTC.

This chain connects TRBV5-1 to TRBJ2-7; the match to TRBD2 covers 10 bases. The CDR3 has 15 amino acids. In germline, CDR1 is SGHRS, CDR2 YFSETQ. The trim removed 4 bases at V and 1 base at J, leaving 5 bases unmatched. CDR3 in DNA: TGCGCCAGCAGCACCCTAGCGGGGGAGTCCTACGAGCAGTACTTC. Translating it yields CASSTLAGESYEQYF.

In this sample, this clonotype turned up many times. The chain employs TRBV7-3 and TRBJ2-1; maybe TRBD1 (6 bases). The CDR3 is 20 amino acids. The V gene's germline CDR1 is SGHTA and CDR2 FQGTGA. V lost 5 bases to trimming and J lost 3 bases, with 29 bases between them. CDR3 region: CASSTDPTGTPYRGYNEQFF. CDR3 nucleotides: TGTGCCAGCAGCACCGACCCGACAGGTACCCCATATAGGGGCTACAATGAGCAGTTCTTC.

In its sample, this clonotype was seen a few times. This chain connects TRBV12-3 or TRBV12-4 to TRBJ1-2; D ambiguous. V lost 1 base and J lost 4, with 10 bases in between. This CDR3 is built from 14 residues. CDR3 in DNA: TGTGCCAGCAGTTTAGTTTCAGTCGGCTATGGCTACACCTTC. Protein sequence: CASSLVSVGYGYTF.

This clonotype was counted many times. Written as DNA, the CDR3 is TGTGCCATCAGTGACAGGGGGTCGCAAGAGACCCAGTACTTC. Protein product: CAISDRGSQETQYF. The chain uses TRBV10-3 and TRBJ2-5; 7 bases are a match to TRBD1. Germline V gives CDR1 ENHRY, CDR2 SYGVKD. V shed 3 bases and J 2 bases; nucleotides not matched to a gene: 3. The CDR3 runs to 14 residues.

The sample holds a few counts of this clonotype. V and J are TRBV9 and TRBJ2-3; TRBD1 matches 10 bases. There are 16 residues in the CDR3. Germline CDR1 SGDLS, CDR2 YYNGEE. V gave up 0 bases and J gave up 6 bases; unmatched junction bases: 7. The CDR3 DNA sequence: TGTGCCAGCAGCGTAGGTCTAGGGACAGGGGTCGATACGCAGTATTTT. It codes for CASSVGLGTGVDTQYF.

This clonotype occurred many times. V and J are TRBV29-1 and TRBJ1-1, with 7 bases matching TRBD1. With 4 bases clipped from V and 5 bases from J, the junction kept 10 bases outside the gene matches. CDR1 and CDR2 (germline): SQVTM, ANQGSEA. The CDR3 covers 14 residues. The CDR3 is CSVAERQGGTEAFF. In DNA form, the CDR3 reads TGCAGCGTTGCGGAAAGACAGGGCGGGACTGAAGCTTTCTTT.

The rearrangement links TRBV14 to TRBJ2-1, with 11 positions matching TRBD2. The V and J ends lost 0 bases and 5 bases, in that order; junction bases with no gene match: 15. The CDR3 is 20 amino acids. Germline V gene lookup returns CDR1 SGHDN and CDR2 FVKESK. CDR3 in DNA: TGTGCCAGCAGCCAAGATAACCCCCTACTAGTAGCGGGGGGGCACAATGAGCAGTTCTTC. Translation gives CASSQDNPLLVAGGHNEQFF.

This clonotype was found many times. The rearrangement links TRBV6-1 to TRBJ1-5; D ambiguous. The CDR3 loop spans 14 amino acids. The ends were cut back, 4 bases at V and 1 base at J, with 8 bases in the middle. CDR1 is MNHNS and CDR2 is SASEGT in the germline V gene. For the CDR3, the DNA is TGTGCCAGCAGTGGTGAAGGGAGCAATCAGCCCCAGCATTTT. This translates into CASSGEGSNQPQHF.

This clonotype was counted many times. The rearrangement links TRBV27 to TRBJ2-5, with 7 positions matching TRBD1. The germline V gene has CDR1 MNHEY and CDR2 SMNVEV (reference sequence). The ends lost 6 bases at V and 1 base at J; junction bases unmatched: 8. CDR3 size: 15 residues. CDR3 region: CASRRTGGIQETQYF. DNA for the CDR3: TGTGCCAGCAGGAGGACAGGAGGTATCCAAGAGACCCAGTACTTC.

This clonotype was seen repeatedly, ten times or more. V and J are TRBV7-2 and TRBJ1-3, with D possibly being TRBD1 (6 bases). Trimming removed 5 bases at V and 4 bases at J, with 9 bases between. The CDR3 covers 13 residues. The germline V gene has CDR1 SGHTA and CDR2 FQGNSA. CDR3 sequence: CASSQGPGNTIYF. The CDR3, as DNA: TGTGCCAGCAGCCAGGGGCCAGGAAACACCATATATTTT.

This clonotype came up many times. The chain carries TRBV5-5 and TRBJ1-1; unclear D gene. The CDR3 covers 13 residues. CDR1 and CDR2 (germline): SGHKS, YYEKEE (reference sequence). Deletions cut 5 bases from V and 3 bases from J, with 11 bases between. The CDR3 sequence: CASSTGLDTEAFF. The DNA of the CDR3 is TGTGCCAGCAGTACGGGCCTCGACACTGAAGCTTTCTTT.

This clonotype was detected only a few times. The chain has TRBV4-1 and TRBJ2-5, with D possibly being TRBD1 or TRBD2 (5 bases each). V was cut by 0 bases and J by 6 bases, with 17 bases left in between. The CDR3 length is 16 residues. Germline-derived CDR1 and CDR2 are MGHRA and YSYEKL. As DNA, the CDR3 is TGCGCCAGCAGCCAAGATAGCGAGACAGCGACGAAGACCCAGTACTTC. Translating it yields CASSQDSETATKTQYF.

The chain is built from TRBV7-2 and TRBJ1-2; no reliable D call. The CDR3 totals 15 residues. Germline V gives CDR1 SGHTA, CDR2 FQGNSA. V was clipped by 1 base and J by 6 bases, with 15 bases between them. CDR3 protein: CASSLEAVGIHGYTF. In DNA, the CDR3 is TGTGCCAGCAGCTTAGAAGCGGTCGGAATCCATGGCTACACCTTC.

A few counts support this clonotype. This chain connects TRBV12-3 or TRBV12-4 to TRBJ2-2; no reliable D call. V shed 6 bases and J shed 3 bases, with 14 bases lying between them. This CDR3 comprises 15 residues. The CDR3 nucleotides are TGTGCCAGCAGCTTCCAAGCTTTCGACACCGGGGAGCTGTTTTTT. This sequence encodes CASSFQAFDTGELFF.

This clonotype was picked up a small number of times. The chain employs TRBV7-9 and TRBJ1-2; D uncertain. The germline V gene has CDR1 SEHNR and CDR2 FQNEAQ (reference sequence). The CDR3 extends over 14 amino acids. V lost 3 bases, J lost 4 bases, and 12 bases lay in between. CDR3 nucleotide sequence: TGTGCCAGCAGCTTCGAAACGAGGACCTATGGCTACACCTTC. Its protein is CASSFETRTYGYTF.

The table lists this clonotype with a few counts. The chain has TRBV6-5 and TRBJ2-7, with D possibly being TRBD1 or TRBD2 (5 bases each). This CDR3 has 12 residues. Deletions cut 8 bases from V and 5 bases from J, with 13 bases between. Germline V gene sequence: CDR1 MNHEY, CDR2 SVGAGI. The CDR3 DNA follows: TGTGCCAGCTTCAACGGGGACCACGAGCAGTACTTC. Translated: CASFNGDHEQYF.

This clonotype was observed at least ten times. CDR3 DNA sequence: TGTGCCAGCAGTTTTGGGAGCGGGGAGTACAATGAGCAGTTCTTC. The encoded protein is CASSFGSGEYNEQFF. J is TRBJ2-1 and V is TRBV6-6; 7 nucleotides align to TRBD2. This CDR3 region has 15 residues. Germline trimming cut 4 bases from V and 4 bases from J; bases unmatched to any gene: 7. Germline V gene lookup returns CDR1 MNHNY and CDR2 SVGAGI (reference sequence).

This clonotype has only a few counts. This chain uses TRBV6-2 or TRBV6-3 with TRBJ2-7; tentatively, D is TRBD1 (6 bases). This CDR3 contains 11 residues. In germline, CDR1 is MNHEY, CDR2 SVGEGT. Between the trimmed V and J ends, which lost 5 bases and 7 bases, there was a span of 9 bases. The CDR3 DNA sequence: TGTGCCAGCAGTACGAGGGGGGAGCAGTACTTC. Translated, it gives CASSTRGEQYF.

This clonotype was counted at least ten times. For the CDR3, the DNA is TGCAGCGTTGTTACACAGCCCTATGGCTACACCTTC. Protein sequence: CSVVTQPYGYTF. The chain carries TRBV29-1 and TRBJ1-2; D not resolved. The CDR3 is 12 amino acids. Trimming shortened V by 4 bases and J by 4 bases, and 10 bases separated the two germline ends. Germline CDR1 SQVTM, CDR2 ANQGSEA.

This clonotype appeared many times. The V call is TRBV7-2, the J call TRBJ2-4, with D possibly TRBD1 on 6 matching bases. The CDR3 has 18 amino acids. Germline CDR1 reads SGHTA; CDR2 reads FQGNSA. The V end was cut by 4 bases, the J end by 1 base, with 20 bases between. CDR3 sequence (DNA): TGTGCCAGCAGCTCAGGGACATACTCAAACATGGCCAAAAACATTCAGTACTTC. This codes for CASSSGTYSNMAKNIQYF. The full variable domain, completed using reference TRBV7-2 and TRBJ2-4, is GAGVSQSPSNKVTEKGKDVELRCDPISGHTALYWYRQSLGQGLEFLIYFQGNSAPDKSGLPSDRFSAERTGGSVSTLTIQRTQQEDSAVYLCASSSGTYSNMAKNIQYFGAGTRLSVL.

V is TRBV11-2 and J is TRBJ2-1; D call uncertain. With 0 bases removed from V and 7 bases from J, the gap between germline ends came to 7 bases. The CDR3 spans 13 residues. Germline V CDR1 and CDR2: SGHAT, FQNNGV. As DNA, the CDR3 is TGTGCCAGCAGCTTAGATCTGATAAATGAGCAGTTCTTC. It codes for CASSLDLINEQFF.

In its sample, this clonotype was seen a few times. The rearrangement joins TRBV3-1 to TRBJ2-1; TRBD1 is a possible D gene (5 bases). Germline V gene sequence: CDR1 LGHDT, CDR2 YNNKEL (reference sequence). V dropped 0 bases and J dropped 5 bases, with 11 bases sitting between them. The CDR3 runs 15 residues. CDR3 DNA: TGTGCCAGCAGCCAAGAAGGGAAGGGGAACAATGAGCAGTTCTTC. Amino acids: CASSQEGKGNNEQFF.

The J gene is TRBJ1-5, the V gene TRBV20-1; tentatively, D is TRBD1 (5 bases). This CDR3 has 13 residues. Germline assignment: CDR1 DFQATT and CDR2 SNEGSKA (reference sequence). The V and J ends lost 6 bases and 2 bases respectively, with 11 bases between them. The chain's CDR3 is CSAAQGGNQPQHF. CDR3 coding DNA: TGCAGTGCCGCCCAGGGTGGCAATCAGCCCCAGCATTTT.

Ten or more counts support this clonotype. V is TRBV12-5 and J is TRBJ1-5; D call uncertain. The V gene lost 0 bases and the J gene lost 5 bases, with 5 bases spanning the gap. Germline V CDR1 and CDR2: LGHNT, FRNRAP. This CDR3 spans 13 amino acids. In DNA form, the CDR3 reads TGTGCTAGTGGTTTGGTCCGAGATCAGCCCCAGCATTTT. Translating it yields CASGLVRDQPQHF. Full variable domain (remainder filled in from reference TRBV12-5 and TRBJ1-5): DARVTQTPRHKVTEMGQEVTMRCQPILGHNTVFWYRQTMMQGLELLAYFRNRAPLDDSGMPKDRFSAEMPDATLATLKIQPSEPRDSAVYFCASGLVRDQPQHFGDGTRLSIL.